Below, 17 T cell receptor beta chains from the same sample are listed, as sequenced in a study of blood T cell repertoires in COVID-19. Method: immunoSEQ multiplex PCR; TCRdb's copy keeps in-frame clones and lacks some. This table has tens of thousands of clones, about 82% appearing once. Sequencing used peripheral blood. The receptors come from an older woman with acute or convalescent COVID-19.

This CDR3 reads CASSLTSGGPDEQFF. For the CDR3, the DNA is TGCGCCAGCAGCTTGACTAGCGGGGGGCCCGATGAGCAGTTCTTC. The chain couples TRBV5-1 to TRBJ2-1; 12 bases map to TRBD2. CDR1 is SGHRS, CDR2 YFSETQ, per germline. The CDR3 covers 15 residues. Losses at the gene ends were 1 base for V and 8 bases for J; bases not matched to a gene: 4.

V gene TRBV27 combines with J gene TRBJ2-3; 7 nucleotides align to TRBD1. CDR3 length: 15 amino acids. V shed 5 bases and J 5 bases; nucleotides not matched to a gene: 10. In germline, CDR1 is MNHEY, CDR2 SMNVEV (reference sequence). The CDR3 DNA follows: TGTGCCAGCAGTCCGGGACAGCCGAAGAGAGATACGCAGTATTTT. It specifies CASSPGQPKRDTQYF.

The chain is built from TRBV3-1 (or the pseudogene TRBV3-2) and TRBJ2-1; 8 positions agree with TRBD2. The CDR3 is 16 amino acids. CDR1 is LGHDT and CDR2 is YNNKEL in the germline V gene (reference sequence). After removal of 1 base from V and 4 bases from J, the junction contained 6 bases not matched to a gene. The CDR3 here is CASSQGNSGVYNEQFF. The CDR3 DNA follows: TGTGCCAGCAGCCAAGGAAATAGCGGGGTGTACAATGAGCAGTTCTTC.

The chain is built from TRBV6-5 and TRBJ1-1; D may be TRBD1 (5 bases). Deletions cut 6 bases from V and 4 bases from J, with 15 bases between. Germline V lookup: CDR1 MNHEY, CDR2 SVGAGI. The CDR3 is 14 residues long. CDR3 in amino acids: CASSSLGGGTEAFF. The CDR3 region has the DNA TGTGCCAGCAGCTCCCTGGGGGGAGGCACTGAAGCTTTCTTT.

The rearrangement links TRBV19 to TRBJ1-2; D gene unclear. V lost 4 bases and J 4 bases, leaving 13 bases between the germline ends. This CDR3 contains 14 residues. Looked up from germline, CDR1 is LNHDA and CDR2 is SQIVND (reference sequence). The CDR3 loop reads CASSTTGDVYGYTF. Written as DNA, the CDR3 is TGTGCCAGTAGTACGACGGGAGACGTCTATGGCTACACCTTC.

The V call is TRBV12-5, the J call TRBJ2-1, with D uncertain. Looked up from germline, CDR1 is LGHNT and CDR2 is FRNRAP. V lost 2 bases and J lost 8, with 10 bases in between. This CDR3 region has 13 residues. CDR3 protein: CASGLTELDEQFF. The CDR3, as DNA: TGTGCTAGTGGTTTGACAGAGTTGGATGAGCAGTTCTTC.

The rearrangement joins TRBV11-2 to TRBJ1-5; D perhaps matches TRBD1 (6 bases). V was clipped by 1 base and J by 4 bases, with 11 bases between them. Per germline, CDR1 SGHAT and CDR2 FQNNGV. This CDR3 contains 15 residues. The chain's CDR3 is CASSLGRQGNQPQHF. Here the CDR3 DNA reads TGTGCCAGCAGCTTAGGCCGTCAGGGGAATCAGCCCCAGCATTTT.

This clone has just a few counts. The CDR3 reads CASSARYRTSGPTDTQYF. CDR3 in DNA: TGTGCCAGTAGTGCCAGGTACCGAACTAGCGGCCCCACAGATACGCAGTATTTT. The chain joins TRBV19 to TRBJ2-3; TRBD2 agrees at 8 bases. The CDR3 has 18 amino acids. Germline CDR1 and CDR2: LNHDA and SQIVND (reference sequence). J was trimmed by 2 bases and V by 5 bases; bases with no gene match: 15.

This chain uses TRBV28 with TRBJ1-4; the D gene is possibly TRBD1 (5 bases). The CDR3 has 16 amino acids. CDR1 and CDR2 from the germline V gene are MDHEN and SYDVKM. Trimming stripped 5 bases from V and 0 bases from J, with 13 bases between. Written as DNA, the CDR3 is TGTGCCAGCAGTCGCATGGGGGGGACAACTAATGAAAAACTGTTTTTT. Translation gives CASSRMGGTTNEKLFF.

This clone was seen only once. The chain links TRBV2 to TRBJ1-5; unclear D gene. The ends were cut back, 5 bases at V and 4 bases at J, with 15 bases in the middle. Germline V gene sequence: CDR1 SNHLY, CDR2 FYNNEI. The CDR3 length is 15 residues. CDR3 sequence (DNA): TGTGCCAGCAGTCAGATCTTAGGCGGGAATCAGCCCCAGCATTTT. It yields the protein CASSQILGGNQPQHF.

The chain employs TRBV3-1 (or the pseudogene TRBV3-2) and TRBJ1-2; D unresolved. The germline V gene has CDR1 LGHDT and CDR2 YNNKEL (reference sequence). V lost 4 bases and J lost 8, with 11 bases in between. The CDR3 extends over 12 amino acids. CDR3 protein: CASSPAGGGYTF. The DNA of the CDR3 is TGTGCCAGCAGCCCCGCGGGCGGAGGCTACACCTTC.

This chain joins TRBV20-1 and TRBJ1-3; D remains unclear. The CDR3 contains 15 residues. Germline CDR1 reads DFQATT; CDR2 reads SNEGSKA (reference sequence). Trimming shortened V by 4 bases and J by 3 bases, and 16 bases separated the two germline ends. The CDR3, as DNA: TGCAGTGCTACTGACCTTCCGGGGATTGGAAACACCATATATTTT. Its protein product is CSATDLPGIGNTIYF.

The rearrangement uses TRBV4-2 and TRBJ1-6; the match to TRBD1 covers 7 bases. V shed 0 bases and J 7 bases; nucleotides not matched to a gene: 9. The germline CDR1 and CDR2 sequences are LGHNA and YNFKEQ. The CDR3 consists of 17 residues. As DNA, the CDR3 is TGTGCCAGCAGCCAAGAACCCGTTTCAGGGGGGAATTCACCCCTCCACTTT. It encodes CASSQEPVSGGNSPLHF.

This clone was picked up one time. The V and J genes are TRBV6-5 and TRBJ2-7; a weak D match, TRBD2 (5 bases). CDR3 size: 15 residues. Germline V CDR1 and CDR2: MNHEY, SVGAGI. Trimming took 6 bases from V and 4 from J, leaving 19 bases between them. CDR3 in amino acids: CASSVDQGRIYEQYF. DNA for the CDR3: TGTGCCAGCAGCGTCGACCAAGGGAGAATATACGAGCAGTACTTC.

The chain combines TRBV12-3 or TRBV12-4 with TRBJ1-1, with D hard to call. The CDR3 totals 13 residues. With 3 bases removed from V and 1 base from J, the gap between germline ends came to 6 bases. The CDR3 region has the DNA TGTGCCAGCAGTTTGACACAGAACACTGAAGCTTTCTTT. It translates to CASSLTQNTEAFF.

The CDR3 nucleotides are TGTGCCACCAGCAGAGAATCTCGGCTAGCGGGGGACACAGATACGCAGTATTTT. Translated, it gives CATSRESRLAGDTDTQYF. The genes are TRBV15 and TRBJ2-3; 10 nucleotides match TRBD2. CDR3 size: 18 residues. Trimming took 0 bases from V and 2 from J; bases not matched to a gene: 8. Germline CDR1 LNHNV, CDR2 YYDKDF (reference sequence). The variable domain in full, completed from reference TRBV15 and TRBJ2-3, reads DAMVIQNPRYQVTQFGKPVTLSCSQTLNHNVMYWYQQKSSQAPKLLFHYYDKDFNNEADTPDNFQSRRPNTSFCFLDIRSPGLGDTAMYLCATSRESRLAGDTDTQYFGPGTRLTVL.

V gene TRBV10-3 combines with J gene TRBJ1-1; D possibly corresponds to TRBD1 (5 bases). In germline, CDR1 is ENHRY, CDR2 SYGVKD. V was clipped by 4 bases and J by 3 bases, with 15 bases between them. The CDR3 length is 15 residues. The CDR3 is CAISGQGSGDTEAFF. For the CDR3, the DNA is TGTGCCATCAGTGGGCAGGGTTCGGGGGACACTGAAGCTTTCTTT.